These 27 T cell receptor beta chains were all obtained from the same sample, sequenced in a study of blood T cell repertoires in COVID-19. The data were produced by immunoSEQ multiplex PCR, yet TCRdb's version contains in-frame clones alone and is incomplete. The sample carries roughly 200,000 clones, roughly 87% recorded once. Sequenced sample: PBMCs or T cells enriched from blood (not recorded which). Receptor source: a woman in her twenties or thirties who had recovered from COVID-19.

The rearrangement joins TRBV30 to TRBJ1-2, with D unresolved. The V end was cut by 2 bases, the J end by 7 bases, with 14 bases between. The CDR3 contains 13 residues. Germline loops: CDR1 GTSNPN, CDR2 SVGIG (reference sequence). CDR3 DNA sequence: TGTGCCTGGAGTAAGCAGGAGGGAGGTGGCTACACCTTC. It codes for CAWSKQEGGGYTF.

In DNA, the CDR3 is TGTGCCAGCAGCCTCCGGGACAGGGGGTGGGGCACTGAAGCTTTCTTT. Encoded protein: CASSLRDRGWGTEAFF. The V and J genes are TRBV7-8 and TRBJ1-1; 11 bases fit TRBD1. This CDR3 comprises 16 residues. CDR1 SGHVS and CDR2 FQNEAQ come from the germline V gene. Trimming removed 5 bases from V and 4 bases from J; junction bases left unmatched: 9.

The chain uses TRBV11-2 and TRBJ2-2; 9 bases are a match to TRBD1. The CDR3 length is 15 residues. Per germline, CDR1 SGHAT and CDR2 FQNNGV. The V gene end was trimmed by 5 bases and the J gene end by 4 bases; junction bases not matched to a gene: 5. The DNA for the CDR3 is TGTGCCAGCAGCCGACAGGGGGTATTCACCGGGGAGCTGTTTTTT. It translates to CASSRQGVFTGELFF.

The chain couples TRBV11-3 to TRBJ1-5; D is undetermined. The CDR3 has 17 amino acids. Germline V gene sequence: CDR1 SGHNT, CDR2 YENEEA. Trimming left V 0 bases short and J 3 bases short, with 15 bases between. The CDR3 DNA reads as TGTGCCAGCAGCTTAGAGGTAGGTCAGGCCTTCAATCAGCCCCAGCATTTT. It is translated as CASSLEVGQAFNQPQHF.

The chain couples TRBV27 to TRBJ1-1; D is undetermined. Trimming cost V 5 bases and J 3 bases, with 13 bases left between them. Germline V gives CDR1 MNHEY, CDR2 SMNVEV (reference sequence). CDR3 size: 14 residues. CDR3 sequence reads: CASSRQVGDTEAFF. CDR3 coding DNA: TGTGCCAGCAGTCGGCAAGTGGGCGACACTGAAGCTTTCTTT.

V and J are TRBV4-3 and TRBJ2-6; TRBD1 matches at 9 bases. The CDR3 runs 19 residues. Losses at the gene ends were 0 bases for V and 2 bases for J; bases not matched to a gene: 8. From germline, CDR1 is LGHNA and CDR2 YSLEER. The CDR3 DNA is TGCGCCAGCAGCCAAGATCCCGGACAGGGGAACCCTGGGGCCAACGTCCTGACTTTC. It is translated as CASSQDPGQGNPGANVLTF.

The chain joins TRBV6-2 or TRBV6-3 to TRBJ2-1; 9 nucleotides agree with TRBD1. CDR1 is MNHEY and CDR2 is SVGEGT in the germline V gene. Trimming took 4 bases from V and 7 from J; bases not matched to a gene: 8. This CDR3 has 15 residues. The CDR3 is CASSFPGQGGNEQFF. CDR3 sequence (DNA): TGTGCCAGCAGTTTCCCGGGACAGGGAGGGAATGAGCAGTTCTTC.

A few counts support this clone. This chain uses TRBV28 with TRBJ1-1, with 7 nucleotides matching TRBD1. CDR1 is MDHEN, CDR2 SYDVKM, per germline. The CDR3 covers 15 residues. With 5 bases clipped from V and 6 bases from J, the junction kept 12 bases outside the gene matches. The CDR3 region is CASSPGTAGRAEAFF. The CDR3 DNA sequence: TGTGCCAGCAGTCCGGGGACAGCAGGAAGAGCTGAAGCTTTCTTT.

The V gene is TRBV5-5, the J gene TRBJ2-2; the match to TRBD1 covers 9 bases. The germline CDR1 and CDR2 sequences are SGHKS and YYEKEE (reference sequence). Trimming took 4 bases from V and 2 from J; bases not matched to a gene: 3. CDR3 length: 15 amino acids. The CDR3 region has the DNA TGTGCCAGCAGCCCACAGGGGGCTAACACCGGGGAGCTGTTTTTT. It is translated as CASSPQGANTGELFF.

V gene TRBV14 combines with J gene TRBJ1-1, with D perhaps matching TRBD1 (5 bases). Germline CDR1 reads SGHDN; CDR2 reads FVKESK. V was trimmed by 4 bases and J by 3 bases, leaving 15 bases between them. CDR3 length equals 15 residues. DNA of the CDR3: TGTGCCAGCAGCCCTAAGACAGTTGGGTACACTGAAGCTTTCTTT. As protein: CASSPKTVGYTEAFF.

The V call is TRBV7-2, the J call TRBJ2-7; TRBD1 matches 10 bases. The germline V gene encodes CDR1 SGHTA and CDR2 FQGNSA. The CDR3 runs 15 residues. Losses at the gene ends were 1 base for V and 2 bases for J; bases not matched to a gene: 2. CDR3 amino acids: CASSLDGQGAYEQYF. Here the CDR3 DNA reads TGTGCCAGCAGCTTAGACGGACAGGGGGCCTACGAGCAGTACTTC.

This chain links TRBV2 with TRBJ1-4; D is possibly TRBD1 (6 bases). In germline, CDR1 is SNHLY, CDR2 FYNNEI. The CDR3 extends over 13 amino acids. V dropped 8 bases and J dropped 6 bases, with 13 bases sitting between them. The CDR3 DNA sequence: TGTGCCAGCGGGGGGGACACTGATGAAAAACTGTTTTTT. Protein sequence: CASGGDTDEKLFF.

The genes are TRBV4-1 and TRBJ2-7; the D gene is possibly TRBD2 (5 bases). The CDR3 sequence is 17 residues long. V lost 4 bases and J 2 bases, leaving 21 bases between the germline ends. Per germline, CDR1 MGHRA and CDR2 YSYEKL. The CDR3, as DNA: TGCGCCAGCAGCCGCCTAGGGTCCGGGGTGCGTGCCTACGAGCAGTACTTC. This translates into CASSRLGSGVRAYEQYF.

This clone has only one observation. CDR3 loop: CASSSQGGTEAFF. The CDR3 DNA reads as TGTGCCAGCAGTTCCCAGGGAGGAACTGAAGCTTTCTTT. This chain joins TRBV6-2 or TRBV6-3 and TRBJ1-1; D may be TRBD1 (5 bases). The CDR3 is 13 residues long. V lost 4 bases, J lost 5 bases, and 11 bases lay in between. Germline CDR1 and CDR2: MNHEY and SVGEGT.

V is TRBV6-2 or TRBV6-3 and J is TRBJ2-7, with 9 positions matching TRBD2. Germline loops: CDR1 MNHEY, CDR2 SVGEGT. This CDR3 has 15 amino acids. Trimming at V came to 3 bases and at J to 0 bases, leaving 3 bases not matched to a gene. As DNA, the CDR3 is TGTGCCAGCAGTTATGTAGCGGGAGACTCCTACGAGCAGTACTTC. Protein sequence: CASSYVAGDSYEQYF.

The V gene is TRBV11-2, the J gene TRBJ2-7; TRBD2 is a possible D gene (5 bases). Germline values: CDR1 SGHAT, CDR2 FQNNGV. The CDR3 sequence is 14 residues long. Trimming shortened V by 7 bases and J by 0 bases, and 13 bases separated the two germline ends. In nucleotides, the CDR3 is TGTGCCAGCACCGGACTGCTGAGCTCCTACGAGCAGTACTTC. Translated: CASTGLLSSYEQYF.

V gene TRBV6-2 or TRBV6-3 combines with J gene TRBJ2-3, with TRBD2 identical over 10 bases. The germline V gene has CDR1 MNHEY and CDR2 SVGEGT. The CDR3 totals 16 residues. V lost 0 bases and J lost 2; bases outside the gene matches: 2. The CDR3 reads CASSYSLAGATDTQYF. The CDR3 DNA reads as TGTGCCAGCAGTTACTCGCTAGCGGGAGCCACAGATACGCAGTATTTT.

This rearrangement joins TRBV4-3 to TRBJ2-3, with 11 bases aligning to TRBD2. The ends lost 0 bases at V and 7 bases at J; junction bases unmatched: 12. CDR1 and CDR2 from the germline V gene are LGHNA and YSLEER. The CDR3 loop spans 18 amino acids. The CDR3 bases are TGCGCCAGCAGCCAAGATAGGGCCCTAGCGGGGGGTTTCTATACGCAGTATTTT. Its protein product is CASSQDRALAGGFYTQYF.

This chain connects TRBV7-9 to TRBJ1-4; 9 bases agree with TRBD1. This CDR3 contains 16 residues. The germline V gene has CDR1 SEHNR and CDR2 FQNEAQ (reference sequence). J gave up 2 bases and V 3 bases, and 4 bases lay outside the gene matches. In nucleotides, the CDR3 is TGTGCCAGCAGCTTGATACAGGGGGCCACTAATGAAAAACTGTTTTTT. This translates into CASSLIQGATNEKLFF.

The V gene is TRBV18, the J gene TRBJ2-5; 7 bases agree with TRBD2. Germline assignment: CDR1 KGHSH and CDR2 LQKENI. The CDR3 is 16 residues long. J gave up 4 bases and V 0 bases, and 8 bases lay outside the gene matches. CDR3 nucleotide sequence: TGTGCCAGCTCACCACCGCTAGCGGAGAACAGAGAGACCCAGTACTTC. Translation gives CASSPPLAENRETQYF.

The rearrangement joins TRBV2 to TRBJ2-3, with D uncertain. The V gene's germline CDR1 is SNHLY and CDR2 FYNNEI. CDR3 size: 14 residues. V dropped 7 bases and J dropped 0 bases, with 11 bases sitting between them. The CDR3 reads CASKLSLSTDTQYF. CDR3 bases: TGTGCCAGCAAACTAAGTCTTAGCACAGATACGCAGTATTTT.

V gene TRBV5-1 combines with J gene TRBJ2-1; D gene ambiguous. The germline V gene encodes CDR1 SGHRS and CDR2 YFSETQ. Trimming left V 1 base short and J 4 bases short, with 12 bases between. The CDR3 has 15 residues. The CDR3 nucleotides read TGCGCCAGCAGCTTGTTTCAGACTGAATACAATGAGCAGTTCTTC. Translation gives CASSLFQTEYNEQFF. The full variable domain, with the rest looked up from reference TRBV5-1 and TRBJ2-1, is KAGVTQTPRYLIKTRGQQVTLSCSPISGHRSVSWYQQTPGQGLQFLFEYFSETQRNKGNFPGRFSGRQFSNSRSEMNVSTLELGDSALYLCASSLFQTEYNEQFFGPGTRLTVL.

The J gene is TRBJ1-6, the V gene TRBV5-1; 7 bases match TRBD1. The CDR3 is 15 residues long. The V segment lost 4 bases and the J segment 4 bases; nucleotides outside the gene matches: 5. The germline V gene encodes CDR1 SGHRS and CDR2 YFSETQ. The chain's CDR3 is CASSPGTVYNSPLHF. Here the CDR3 DNA reads TGCGCCAGCAGCCCCGGGACAGTATATAATTCACCCCTCCACTTT.

This clone appeared a single time. The chain combines TRBV4-3 with TRBJ2-7; 9 bases fit TRBD2. The length of the CDR3 is 18 residues. V dropped 4 bases and J dropped 5; count of bases not matched to a gene: 18. Germline-derived CDR1 and CDR2 are LGHNA and YSLEER. CDR3 in amino acids: CASSPEETSGVSVNEQYF. CDR3 DNA sequence: TGCGCCAGCAGCCCCGAAGAGACTAGCGGAGTGTCCGTGAACGAGCAGTACTTC.

The genes are TRBV30 and TRBJ2-7, with D possibly TRBD2 on 6 matching bases. V was shortened by 1 base and J by 6 bases, with 7 bases between the two germline ends. The CDR3 length is 11 residues. Germline CDR1 is GTSNPN and CDR2 is SVGIG (reference sequence). In nucleotides, the CDR3 is TGTGCCTGGAGTGGGGGAGGCGAGCAGTACTTC. This translates into CAWSGGGEQYF.

This clone was seen more than once but under ten times. V gene TRBV27 combines with J gene TRBJ1-6; TRBD1 is a possible D gene (5 bases). Germline assignment: CDR1 MNHEY and CDR2 SMNVEV (reference sequence). The V end lost 7 bases, the J end lost 10 bases, and 20 bases lay between the germline ends. CDR3 length: 15 residues. CDR3: CASTQWGDLRSPLHF. In nucleotides, the CDR3 is TGTGCCAGCACTCAATGGGGGGACTTAAGGTCACCCCTCCACTTT.

This chain joins TRBV7-8 and TRBJ1-1; TRBD1 agrees at 7 bases. The CDR3 extends over 12 amino acids. V lost 6 bases to trimming and J lost 5 bases; unmatched junction nucleotides: 3. The germline CDR1 and CDR2 sequences are SGHVS and FQNEAQ. CDR3 region: CASSNRGTEAFF. In DNA form, the CDR3 reads TGTGCCAGCAGTAACAGGGGAACTGAAGCTTTCTTT.